Listed below are T cell receptor beta chains from one sample, sequenced in a study of T cell changes during pregnancy in multiple sclerosis. Data came from immunoSEQ multiplex PCR; TCRdb stores just in-frame clones and leaves some out. The sample lists 70,000 to 95,000 clones, about 93% occurring once. The source material was peripheral blood, sampled in the first trimester of pregnancy. Source of these receptors: a female donor with multiple sclerosis, enrolled in a pregnancy study. CDR3s include the opening cysteine and the closing phenylalanine or tryptophan. The D gene is left open where the match is weak. Rows may omit the clone size; those that give it use once, few, many or a size class.

V gene	clone size	D gene	J gene	CDR3 protein	CDR3 DNA
TRBV25-1	NA	NA	TRBJ2-3	CASSQSLHSSTDTQYF	TGTGCCAGTAGCCAGAGTCTACACTCTAGCACAGATACGCAGTATTTT
TRBV6-4	NA	NA	TRBJ2-6	CASSLGGNGANVLTF	TGTGCCAGCAGTCTAGGAGGGAACGGGGCCAACGTCCTGACTTTC
TRBV13	once	NA	TRBJ1-4	CASRRLAGANEKLFF	TGTGCCAGCAGACGCCTCGCGGGGGCGAATGAAAAACTGTTTTTT
TRBV7-2	once	NA	TRBJ1-6	CASRLRLLSYNSPLHF	TGTGCCAGCAGACTACGCCTACTCTCCTATAATTCACCCCTCCACTTT
TRBV6-1	NA	TRBD1	TRBJ1-1	CASNIRDRENTEAFF	TGTGCCAGCAACATCCGGGACAGGGAGAACACTGAAGCTTTCTTT
TRBV9	NA	NA	TRBJ2-1	CASSVQTDNEQFF	TGTGCCAGCAGCGTACAGACAGACAATGAGCAGTTCTTC
TRBV7-2	NA	NA	TRBJ2-7	CASSLPGLSSYEQYF	TGTGCCAGCAGCCTACCAGGGTTGAGCTCCTACGAGCAGTACTTC
TRBV18	NA	TRBD1	TRBJ2-7	CASSLNSRPGGSYEQYF	TGTGCCAGCTCACTAAATTCGCGCCCAGGGGGCTCCTACGAGCAGTACTTC
TRBV9	once	NA	TRBJ1-3	CASSPGRGSLGNTIYF	TGTGCCAGCAGCCCGGGCAGGGGATCACTTGGAAACACCATATATTTT
TRBV6-5	once	NA	TRBJ2-1	CASSYPHRGNEQFF	TGTGCCAGCAGTTACCCCCACCGGGGGAATGAGCAGTTCTTC
TRBV30	few	NA	TRBJ2-7	CAWSNRGRKYEQYF	TGTGCCTGGAGTAATAGGGGTCGCAAATACGAGCAGTACTTC
TRBV2	NA	NA	TRBJ1-4	CASRGDLSHEKLFF	TGTGCCAGCAGAGGGGATTTGTCCCATGAAAAACTGTTTTTT